Reported below is one T cell receptor (beta chain). What it recognizes is unknown. This record belongs to a study of vaccination effects on CD4 cells after COVID-19. General observations from the study: In vaccinees who were healthy, merely 1 out of 255 vaccine-induced clones cross-reacted with common cold coronaviruses.

Expansion of antigen-specific CD4+ T cells with viral peptide pools was carried out by the ViraFEST assay before sequencing. Once cultured for approximately eleven days, the cells underwent separation to obtain CD4+ T cells. The vaccine given was either BNT162b2 or mRNA-1273, in two doses. Each culture well received approximately 2 million PBMC. These cells were then cultured in IMDM with about 9.1 IU/ml IL-2 and 7.5 to 10 ug/ml peptides. Cells had half their medium changed to IL-2 medium on days 3 and 7. Sequencing used immunoSEQ multiplex PCR; TCRdb keeps in-frame clones, though not all of them. The sample records more than 25,000 clones, roughly 80% being singletons. CDR3 length: 14 residues. Deletions cut 1 base from V and 5 bases from J, with 9 bases between. CDR1 and CDR2 from the germline V gene are LGHDT and YNNKEL (reference sequence).

The source is a human donor who received a COVID-19 vaccine. Some clones in this sample may be carry-over from other donors' samples. The chain joins TRBV3-1 (or the pseudogene TRBV3-2) to TRBJ2-1; a possible D gene is TRBD1 (5 bases). The sample here was CD4+ T cells from PBMCs cultured with SARS-CoV-2 spike peptides, taken after COVID-19 vaccination. Here the CDR3 DNA reads TGTGCCAGCAGCCAAGCAGGGATGAACAATGAGCAGTTCTTC. Its translation: CASSQAGMNNEQFF.